This T cell receptor beta chain was identified in a study of CD8 T cells in ankylosing spondylitis. Regarding the study as a whole: CD8+ disease-linked clones were present at relatively low frequencies in blood. Characteristic of ankylosing spondylitis blood, it appeared, was a TCR beta motif comprising about 8 highly homologous variants.

A note on this clonotype: What it binds is not known.

TCRdb independently ran MiXCR on the 5' RACE reads; one entry per CDR3 protein. This table holds about 440,000 distinct CDR3 sequences, about a sixth found once. Per the germline V gene, CDR1 is DFQATT and CDR2 is SNEGSKA (reference sequence). V dropped 6 bases and J dropped 0 bases, with 25 bases sitting between them. CDR3 length equals 18 residues. This chain links TRBV20-1 with TRBJ2-3; perhaps TRBD2 as D (6 bases). What was sequenced was blood, either unsorted or a sorted T cell fraction (not recorded which). The receptor was isolated from a male donor with ankylosing spondylitis. DNA for the CDR3: TGCAGTGCCACAATTCCCCCCGGGACTCCCGCCAGCACAGATACGCAGTATTTT. Its protein product is CSATIPPGTPASTDTQYF.